The rows below give T cell receptor beta chains drawn from one sample of a study of T cell responses to AZD1222 COVID-19 vaccine. Clones were read by immunoSEQ multiplex PCR, and TCRdb kept only the in-frame ones, dropping some. The sample lists roughly 120,000 clones, roughly 87% occurring once. Sequences were derived from peripheral blood, sampled on day 0 of AZD1222 vaccination. Every receptor here comes from an adult in good health. Both conserved end residues are part of each CDR3. Each record gives: clone size, V gene, J gene, D gene, CDR3 DNA, CDR3 protein. The D gene is left open where the match is weak. Some rows mark clone size as missing; the rest say once, few, many or name a class of expanded clone.

.	TRBV9	TRBJ2-2	.	TGTGCCAGCAGCAGGGCAGCTTCTAACACCGGGGAGCTGTTTTTT	CASSRAASNTGELFF
.	TRBV3-1/TRBV3-2	TRBJ2-7	.	TGTGCCAGCAGCCAAAGCTACGAGCAGTACTTC	CASSQSYEQYF
.	TRBV9	TRBJ2-3	.	TGTGCCAGCGGGGACACAGATACGCAGTATTTT	CASGDTDTQYF
.	TRBV9	TRBJ2-1	.	TGTGCCAGCAGCGTCCCGTATCCTTCCGGTGGCTCCTACAATGAGCAGTTCTTC	CASSVPYPSGGSYNEQFF
once	TRBV6-5	TRBJ1-6	.	TGTGCCAGCAGTCCGCACGATATCTCACCCCTCCACTTT	CASSPHDISPLHF
.	TRBV5-6	TRBJ1-1	.	TGTGCCAGCAGCTTGGGAGGCGGGTGGAGCACTGAAGCTTTCTTT	CASSLGGGWSTEAFF
.	TRBV6-5	TRBJ2-7	.	TGTGCCAGCAGTTACAGGGCAGCGCGTTCCTACGAGCAGTACTTC	CASSYRAARSYEQYF
.	TRBV5-1	TRBJ2-1	TRBD2	TGCGCCAGCAGCTTGACTAGCGGGGAGTACAATGAGCAGTTCTTC	CASSLTSGEYNEQFF
.	TRBV7-2	TRBJ2-2	.	TGTGCCAGCAGCTTAGCGGGGGTGGGGAACACCGGGGAGCTGTTTTTT	CASSLAGVGNTGELFF
.	TRBV18	TRBJ2-7	.	TGTGCCAGCTCACCGTTAGAGGGAAGCTCCTACGAGCAGTACTTC	CASSPLEGSSYEQYF
.	TRBV6-5	TRBJ1-1	.	TGTGCCAGCAGTTGGGGACATAAGAACACTGAAGCTTTCTTT	CASSWGHKNTEAFF
.	TRBV5-1	TRBJ2-3	TRBD2	TGCGCCAGCAGCATACCTAGCGGGGGTAGCACAGATACGCAGTATTTT	CASSIPSGGSTDTQYF
.	TRBV2	TRBJ1-6	.	TGTGCCAGCAGTCCTCAAGGGATTTCACCCCTCCACTTT	CASSPQGISPLHF
.	TRBV7-9	TRBJ1-2	.	TGTGCCAGCAGCTTCGGCAGCAACTATGGCTACACCTTC	CASSFGSNYGYTF
few	TRBV5-1	TRBJ2-7	.	TGCGCCAGCAGCTGGGGCGTCGGGGCTACCTACGAGCAGTACTTC	CASSWGVGATYEQYF
once	TRBV24-1	TRBJ2-3	TRBD2	TGTGCCACCAGTGATCGTGGACTAGCGGGAGGCAAGAGTCCAGATACGCAGTATTTT	CATSDRGLAGGKSPDTQYF
.	TRBV7-8	TRBJ2-1	.	TGTGCCAGCAGCTTAAGGAGGGATTCCTACAATGAGCAGTTCTTC	CASSLRRDSYNEQFF
once	TRBV28	TRBJ2-1	.	TGTGCCAGCAGTTTCGCTCCTCTGGTTTACAATGAGCAGTTCTTC	CASSFAPLVYNEQFF
.	TRBV7-9	TRBJ2-3	TRBD2	TGTGCCAGCAGCTCTGGAAGCGGGAGTTCAGATACGCAGTATTTT	CASSSGSGSSDTQYF
.	TRBV27	TRBJ1-1	.	TGTGCCAGCAGCCCCCGGGCGTCTAGGTACACTGAAGCTTTCTTT	CASSPRASRYTEAFF
.	TRBV7-9	TRBJ2-7	TRBD1	TGTGCCAGCAGCTTATCGGGACAGGGCTACGAGCAGTACTTC	CASSLSGQGYEQYF
.	TRBV10-3	TRBJ1-2	.	TGTGCCATCAGTGATGGGGTTGTTCTTGACTATGGCTACACCTTC	CAISDGVVLDYGYTF